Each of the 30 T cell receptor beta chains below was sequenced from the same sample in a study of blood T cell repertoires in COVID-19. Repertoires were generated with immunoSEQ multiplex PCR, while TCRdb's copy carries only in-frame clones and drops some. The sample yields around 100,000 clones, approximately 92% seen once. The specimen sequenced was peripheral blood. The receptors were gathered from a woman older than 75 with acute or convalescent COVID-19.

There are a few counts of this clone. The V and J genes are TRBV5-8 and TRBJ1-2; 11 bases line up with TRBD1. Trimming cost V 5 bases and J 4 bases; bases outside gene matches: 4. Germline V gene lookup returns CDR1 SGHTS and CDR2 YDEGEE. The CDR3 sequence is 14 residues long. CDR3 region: CASRWTGGTYGYTF. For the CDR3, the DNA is TGTGCCAGCAGATGGACAGGGGGCACCTATGGCTACACCTTC.

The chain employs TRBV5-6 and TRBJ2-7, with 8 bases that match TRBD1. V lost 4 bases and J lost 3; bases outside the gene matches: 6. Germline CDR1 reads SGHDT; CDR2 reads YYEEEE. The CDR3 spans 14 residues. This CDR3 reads CASSIGQGGYEQYF. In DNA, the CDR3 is TGTGCCAGCAGCATAGGACAGGGAGGCTACGAGCAGTACTTC.

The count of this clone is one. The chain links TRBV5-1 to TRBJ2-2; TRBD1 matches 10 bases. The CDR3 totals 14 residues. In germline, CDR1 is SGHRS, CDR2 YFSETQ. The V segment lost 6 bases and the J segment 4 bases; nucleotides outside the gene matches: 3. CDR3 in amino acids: CASTDRGPTGELFF. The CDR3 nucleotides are TGCGCCAGCACAGACAGGGGGCCCACCGGGGAGCTGTTTTTT.

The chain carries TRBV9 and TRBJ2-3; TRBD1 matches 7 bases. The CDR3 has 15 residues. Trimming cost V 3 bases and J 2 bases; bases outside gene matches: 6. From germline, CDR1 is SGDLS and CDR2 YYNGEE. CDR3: CASSARDRSTDTQYF. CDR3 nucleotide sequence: TGTGCCAGCAGCGCCCGGGACAGATCCACAGATACGCAGTATTTT.

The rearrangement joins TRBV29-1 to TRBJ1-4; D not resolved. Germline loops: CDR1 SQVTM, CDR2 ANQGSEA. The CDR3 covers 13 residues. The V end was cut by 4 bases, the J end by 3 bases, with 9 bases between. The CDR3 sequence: CSVGEAANEKLFF. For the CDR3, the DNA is TGCAGCGTTGGTGAGGCGGCTAATGAAAAACTGTTTTTT.

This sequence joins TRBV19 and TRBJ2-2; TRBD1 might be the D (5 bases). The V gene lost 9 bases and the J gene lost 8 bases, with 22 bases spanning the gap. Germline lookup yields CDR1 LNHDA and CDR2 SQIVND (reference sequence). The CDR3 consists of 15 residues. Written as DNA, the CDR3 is TGTGCCAGCAATAACCCCACAGGTGTCGATGGGGAGCTGTTTTTT. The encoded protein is CASNNPTGVDGELFF.

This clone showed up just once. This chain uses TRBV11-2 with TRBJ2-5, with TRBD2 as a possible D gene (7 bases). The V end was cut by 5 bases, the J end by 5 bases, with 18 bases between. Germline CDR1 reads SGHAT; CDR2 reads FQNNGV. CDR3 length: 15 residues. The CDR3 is CASSAQWGGLETQYF. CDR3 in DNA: TGTGCCAGCAGCGCACAGTGGGGGGGCCTGGAGACCCAGTACTTC.

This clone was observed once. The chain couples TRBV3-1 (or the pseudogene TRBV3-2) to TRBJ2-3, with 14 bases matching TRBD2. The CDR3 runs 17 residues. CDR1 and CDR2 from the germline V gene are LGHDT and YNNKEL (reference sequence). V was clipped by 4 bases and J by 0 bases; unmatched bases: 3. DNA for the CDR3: TGTGCCAGCAGCCGACTAGCGGGGGGGGGAAGCACAGATACGCAGTATTTT. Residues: CASSRLAGGGSTDTQYF.

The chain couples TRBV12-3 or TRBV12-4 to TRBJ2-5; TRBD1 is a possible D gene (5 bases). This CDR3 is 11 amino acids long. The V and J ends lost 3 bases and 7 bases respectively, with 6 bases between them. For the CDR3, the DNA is TGTGCCAGCAGTTTTAGGGGGACCCAGTACTTC. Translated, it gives CASSFRGTQYF.

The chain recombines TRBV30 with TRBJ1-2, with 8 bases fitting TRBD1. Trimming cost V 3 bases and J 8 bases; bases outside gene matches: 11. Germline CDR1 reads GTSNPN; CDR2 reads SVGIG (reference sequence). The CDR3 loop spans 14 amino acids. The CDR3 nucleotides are TGTGCCTGGAGGAATACTAACAGGGGGTACGGCTACACCTTC. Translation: CAWRNTNRGYGYTF.

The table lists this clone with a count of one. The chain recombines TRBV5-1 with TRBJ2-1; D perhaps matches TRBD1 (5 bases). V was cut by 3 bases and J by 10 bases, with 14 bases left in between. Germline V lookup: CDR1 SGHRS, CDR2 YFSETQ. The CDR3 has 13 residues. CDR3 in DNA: TGCGCCAGCAGCTGGGGCTCTTCCTCCGAGCAGTTCTTC. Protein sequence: CASSWGSSSEQFF.

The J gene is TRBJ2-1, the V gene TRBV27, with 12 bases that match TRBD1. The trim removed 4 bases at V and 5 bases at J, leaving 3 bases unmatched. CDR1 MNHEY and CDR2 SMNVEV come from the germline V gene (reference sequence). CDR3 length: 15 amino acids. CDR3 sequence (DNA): TGTGCCAGCAGTTCCCGGGACAGGGGGCACAATGAGCAGTTCTTC. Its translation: CASSSRDRGHNEQFF.

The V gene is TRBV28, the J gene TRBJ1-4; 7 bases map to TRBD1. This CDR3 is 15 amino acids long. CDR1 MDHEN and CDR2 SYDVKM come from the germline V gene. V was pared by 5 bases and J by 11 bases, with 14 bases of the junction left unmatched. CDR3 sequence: CASSPGQSIPDKLFF. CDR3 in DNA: TGTGCCAGCAGTCCGGGACAGTCCATCCCTGACAAACTGTTTTTT.

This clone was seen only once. CDR3 DNA sequence: TGCGCCAGCAGCGCGACTACCACGAACACCGGGGAGCTGTTTTTT. It translates to CASSATTTNTGELFF. The chain links TRBV5-1 to TRBJ2-2, with D possibly matching TRBD2 (5 bases). There are 15 residues in the CDR3. Deletions cut 4 bases from V and 0 bases from J, with 10 bases between. The germline gives CDR1 SGHRS, CDR2 YFSETQ.

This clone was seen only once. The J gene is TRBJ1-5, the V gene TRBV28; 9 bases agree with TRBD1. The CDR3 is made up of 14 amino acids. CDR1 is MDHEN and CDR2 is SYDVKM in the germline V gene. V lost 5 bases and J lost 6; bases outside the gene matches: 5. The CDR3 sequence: CASSGGQGTQPQHF. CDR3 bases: TGTGCCAGCAGTGGTGGACAGGGGACTCAGCCCCAGCATTTT.

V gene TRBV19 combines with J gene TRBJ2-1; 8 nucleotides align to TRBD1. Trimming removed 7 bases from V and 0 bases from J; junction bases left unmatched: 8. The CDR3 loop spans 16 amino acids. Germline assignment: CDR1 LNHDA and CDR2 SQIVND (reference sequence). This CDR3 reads CASTSRQGSSYNEQFF. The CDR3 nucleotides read TGTGCCAGTACCTCACGACAGGGGAGCTCCTACAATGAGCAGTTCTTC. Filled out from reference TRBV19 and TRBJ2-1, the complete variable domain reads DGGITQSPKYLFRKEGQNVTLSCEQNLNHDAMYWYRQDPGQGLRLIYYSQIVNDFQKGDIAEGYSVSREKKESFPLTVTSAQKNPTAFYLCASTSRQGSSYNEQFFGPGTRLTVL.

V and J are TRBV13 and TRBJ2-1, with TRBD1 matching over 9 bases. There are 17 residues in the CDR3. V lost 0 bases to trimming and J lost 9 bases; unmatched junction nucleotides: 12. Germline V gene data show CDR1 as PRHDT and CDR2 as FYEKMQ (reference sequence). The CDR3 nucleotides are TGTGCCAGCAGCTTAGGTCTCCCGGGACAGGGCCGCGGTGAGCAGTTCTTC. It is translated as CASSLGLPGQGRGEQFF.

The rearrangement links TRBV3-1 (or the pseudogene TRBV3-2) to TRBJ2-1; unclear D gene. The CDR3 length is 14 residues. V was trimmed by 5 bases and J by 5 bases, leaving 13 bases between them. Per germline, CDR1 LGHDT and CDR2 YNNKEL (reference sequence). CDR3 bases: TGTGCCAGCAGCGCATGGCACCGGGACAATGAGCAGTTCTTC. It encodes CASSAWHRDNEQFF.

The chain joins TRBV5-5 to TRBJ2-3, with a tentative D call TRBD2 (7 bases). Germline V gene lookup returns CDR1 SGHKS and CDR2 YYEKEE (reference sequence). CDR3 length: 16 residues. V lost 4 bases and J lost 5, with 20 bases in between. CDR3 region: CASSPSLWGGGDTQYF. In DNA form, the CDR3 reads TGTGCCAGCAGCCCTAGCTTGTGGGGGGGCGGAGATACGCAGTATTTT.

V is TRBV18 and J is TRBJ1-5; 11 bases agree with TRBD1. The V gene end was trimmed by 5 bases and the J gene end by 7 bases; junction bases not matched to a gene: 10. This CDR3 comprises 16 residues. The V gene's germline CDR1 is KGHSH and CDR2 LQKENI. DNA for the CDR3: TGTGCCAGCTCAGAGGCTGGACAGGGGGCCGGACAGCCCCAGCATTTT. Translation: CASSEAGQGAGQPQHF.

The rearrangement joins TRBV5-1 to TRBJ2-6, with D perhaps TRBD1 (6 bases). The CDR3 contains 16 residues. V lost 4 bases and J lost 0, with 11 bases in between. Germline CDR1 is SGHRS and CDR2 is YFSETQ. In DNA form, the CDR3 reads TGCGCCAGCAGCGCCTTACAGGGCTCTGGGGCCAACGTCCTGACTTTC. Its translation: CASSALQGSGANVLTF. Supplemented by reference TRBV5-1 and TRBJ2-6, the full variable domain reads KAGVTQTPRYLIKTRGQQVTLSCSPISGHRSVSWYQQTPGQGLQFLFEYFSETQRNKGNFPGRFSGRQFSNSRSEMNVSTLELGDSALYLCASSALQGSGANVLTFGAGSRLTVL.

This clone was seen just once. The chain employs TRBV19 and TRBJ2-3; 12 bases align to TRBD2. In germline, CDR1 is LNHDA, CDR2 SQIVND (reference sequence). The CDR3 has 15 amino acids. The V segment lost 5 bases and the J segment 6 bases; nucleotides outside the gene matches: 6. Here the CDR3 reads CASSVLAGGSDTQYF. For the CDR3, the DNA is TGTGCCAGTAGTGTACTAGCGGGGGGTTCGGATACGCAGTATTTT.

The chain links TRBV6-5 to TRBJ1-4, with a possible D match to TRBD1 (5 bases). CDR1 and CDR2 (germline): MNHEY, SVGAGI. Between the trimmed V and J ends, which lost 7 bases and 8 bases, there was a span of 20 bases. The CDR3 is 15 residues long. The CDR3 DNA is TGTGCCAGCATTATAGCGGTGGGGGATTCGGAAAAACTGTTTTTT. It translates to CASIIAVGDSEKLFF.

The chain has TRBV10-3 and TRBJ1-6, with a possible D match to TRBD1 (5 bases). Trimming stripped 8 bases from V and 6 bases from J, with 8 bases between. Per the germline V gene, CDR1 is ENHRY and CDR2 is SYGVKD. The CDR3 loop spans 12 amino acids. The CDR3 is CAIGAGNSPLHF. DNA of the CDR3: TGTGCCATCGGGGCCGGTAATTCACCCCTCCACTTT.

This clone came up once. The CDR3 protein is CASSLRPGNTEAFF. CDR3 sequence (DNA): TGTGCCAGCAGCTTAAGGCCAGGTAACACTGAAGCTTTCTTT. The chain recombines TRBV7-2 with TRBJ1-1, with D uncertain. CDR1 is SGHTA, CDR2 FQGNSA, per germline. V dropped 2 bases and J dropped 2 bases, with 9 bases sitting between them. The CDR3 length is 14 residues.

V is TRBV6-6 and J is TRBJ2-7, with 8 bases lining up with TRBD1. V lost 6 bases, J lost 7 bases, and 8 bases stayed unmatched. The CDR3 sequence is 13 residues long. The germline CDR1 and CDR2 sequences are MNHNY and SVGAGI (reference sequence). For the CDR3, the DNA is TGTGCCAGCAGGATACAGGGGGTTGGGGAGCAGTACTTC. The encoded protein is CASRIQGVGEQYF.

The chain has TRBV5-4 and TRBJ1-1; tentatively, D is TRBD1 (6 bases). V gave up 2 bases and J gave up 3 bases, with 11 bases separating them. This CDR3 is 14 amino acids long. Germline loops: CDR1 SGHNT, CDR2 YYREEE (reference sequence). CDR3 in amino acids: CASSLQGIYTEAFF. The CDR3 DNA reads TGTGCCAGCAGCTTACAGGGAATTTACACTGAAGCTTTCTTT.

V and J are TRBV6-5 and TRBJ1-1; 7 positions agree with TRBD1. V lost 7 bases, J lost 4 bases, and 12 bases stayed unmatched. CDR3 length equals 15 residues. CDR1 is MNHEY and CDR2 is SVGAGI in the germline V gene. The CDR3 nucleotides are TGTGCCAGCAAAAGACAGGGTGATGGGAGCACTGAAGCTTTCTTT. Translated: CASKRQGDGSTEAFF.

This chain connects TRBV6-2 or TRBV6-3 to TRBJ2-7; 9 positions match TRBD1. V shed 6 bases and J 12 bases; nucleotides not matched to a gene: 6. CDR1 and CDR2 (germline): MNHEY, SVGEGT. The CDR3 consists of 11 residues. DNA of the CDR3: TGTGCCAGCAGCCACGGGACAGGGCCGTACTTC. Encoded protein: CASSHGTGPYF.

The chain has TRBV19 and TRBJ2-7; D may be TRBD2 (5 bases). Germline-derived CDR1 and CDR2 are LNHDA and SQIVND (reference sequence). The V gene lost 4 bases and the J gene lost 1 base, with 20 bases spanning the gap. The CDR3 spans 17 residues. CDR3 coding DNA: TGTGCCAGTAGTAGCAGGTCTGAGGGCCGTCGATCCTACGAGCAGTACTTC. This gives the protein CASSSRSEGRRSYEQYF.